This TCR beta chain was identified in a study of CD8 T cells in ankylosing spondylitis. TCRdb passed the 5' RACE reads through MiXCR, listing each CDR3 protein once. This table holds about 350,000 distinct CDR3 sequences, around 20% found once. J was trimmed by 3 bases and V by 5 bases; bases with no gene match: 7. The CDR3 is made up of 15 amino acids. The germline CDR1 and CDR2 sequences are SGHTA and FQGNSA. Sequencing input: blood, either unsorted or a sorted T cell fraction (not recorded which). This clonotype was obtained from a male donor with ankylosing spondylitis or in good health (not recorded which). This chain connects TRBV7-2 to TRBJ2-7; 10 positions agree with TRBD1. CDR3 loop: CASSPWWTGGYEQYF. CDR3 nucleotides: TGTGCCAGCAGCCCATGGTGGACAGGGGGCTACGAGCAGTACTTC.